This T cell receptor beta chain was retrieved from a study of T-cell memory formation after mild COVID-19. General study points: In pre-infection memory, a portion of responding clones appeared, which suggested that cross-reactive memory joined. Among clones peaking at day 37 in the second wave, SARS-CoV-2 specificity remained unconfirmed. Of the contracting clones, CD4+ ones lay mainly in CM and EM, and CD8+ ones in EMRA.

TCRdb called the 5' RACE reads again in MiXCR, with one record for every CDR3 protein. There are 300,000 to 400,000 distinct CDR3 sequences in the sample; 15% to 20% occur only once, and around 22% lies in the top ten. As for this clonotype: Its specificity is not known.

Germline V gives CDR1 SGHRS, CDR2 YFSETQ. V trimming: 4 bases; J trimming: 7 bases; junction bases outside the gene matches: 10. The CDR3 contains 15 residues. The V and J genes are TRBV5-1 and TRBJ2-2; TRBD1 matches at 7 bases. The sequence was collected from a man younger than 35 who had mild COVID-19 (a few samples of this study predate the infection). Cell type and time point are not known. Sequences were obtained from PBMCs or a T cell subset sorted from them (not recorded which). The CDR3 spells CASSIAGTDSGELFF. CDR3 bases: TGCGCCAGCAGCATAGCCGGGACAGATAGCGGGGAGCTGTTTTTT. The whole variable domain, remainder taken from reference TRBV5-1 and TRBJ2-2, is KAGVTQTPRYLIKTRGQQVTLSCSPISGHRSVSWYQQTPGQGLQFLFEYFSETQRNKGNFPGRFSGRQFSNSRSEMNVSTLELGDSALYLCASSIAGTDSGELFFGEGSRLTVL.